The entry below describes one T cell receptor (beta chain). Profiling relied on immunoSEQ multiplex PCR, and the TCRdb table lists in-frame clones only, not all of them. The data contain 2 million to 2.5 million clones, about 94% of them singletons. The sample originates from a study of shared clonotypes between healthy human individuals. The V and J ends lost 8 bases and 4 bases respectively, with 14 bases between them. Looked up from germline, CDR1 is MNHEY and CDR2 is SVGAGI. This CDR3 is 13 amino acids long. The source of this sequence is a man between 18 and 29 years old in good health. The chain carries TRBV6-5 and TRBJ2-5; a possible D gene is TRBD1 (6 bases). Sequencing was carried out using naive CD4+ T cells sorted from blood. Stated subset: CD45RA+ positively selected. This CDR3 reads CASALQGRETQYF. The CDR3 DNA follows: TGTGCCAGCGCCCTTCAGGGGAGAGAGACCCAGTACTTC.